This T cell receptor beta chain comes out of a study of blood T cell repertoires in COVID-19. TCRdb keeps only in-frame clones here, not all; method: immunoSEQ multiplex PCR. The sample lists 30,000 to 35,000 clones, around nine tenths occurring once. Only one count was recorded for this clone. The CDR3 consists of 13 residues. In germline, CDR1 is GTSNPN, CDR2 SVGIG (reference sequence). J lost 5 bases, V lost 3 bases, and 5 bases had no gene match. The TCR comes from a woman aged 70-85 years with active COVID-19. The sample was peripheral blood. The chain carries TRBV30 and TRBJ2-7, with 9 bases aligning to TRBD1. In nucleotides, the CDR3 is TGTGCCTGGAGCGCCGGGACAGGGAACGAGCAGTACTTC. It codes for CAWSAGTGNEQYF.